What follows are 29 T cell receptor beta chains derived from one specimen sequenced in a study of OX40 agonist ivuxolimab in advanced cancers. Method: immunoSEQ multiplex PCR; TCRdb's copy keeps in-frame clones and lacks some. The data hold roughly 57,000 clones, with about 81% observed a single time. Sequencing was performed on CD4+ or CD8+ T cells sorted from blood, taken in a trial of the OX40 agonist ivuxolimab. The receptors originated from an adult with an advanced solid tumor such as melanoma, head and neck, liver or kidney cancer.

The rearrangement links TRBV9 to TRBJ1-5; 9 bases agree with TRBD1. The germline V gene encodes CDR1 SGDLS and CDR2 YYNGEE. Trimming at V came to 3 bases and at J to 7 bases, leaving 5 bases not matched to a gene. This CDR3 has 14 amino acids. The CDR3 nucleotides are TGTGCCAGCAGCGGAGGGACAGGGAGCCAGCCCCAGCATTTT. Its translation is CASSGGTGSQPQHF.

The chain carries TRBV6-5 and TRBJ1-5; D not certain. The CDR3 is 14 amino acids. Looked up from germline, CDR1 is MNHEY and CDR2 is SVGAGI. The ends were cut back, 0 bases at V and 3 bases at J, with 6 bases in the middle. The CDR3, as DNA: TGTGCCAGCAGTTACTCGGAGGACAATCAGCCCCAGCATTTT. Translation: CASSYSEDNQPQHF.

The genes are TRBV28 and TRBJ1-2; a possible D gene is TRBD1 (6 bases). V was shortened by 6 bases and J by 4 bases, with 21 bases between the two germline ends. The CDR3 sequence is 16 residues long. CDR1 and CDR2 (germline): MDHEN, SYDVKM. DNA of the CDR3: TGTGCCAGCAGCAACGCGGAGGGGGGGAACCTCTATGGCTACACCTTC. Translating it yields CASSNAEGGNLYGYTF.

The chain has TRBV6-1 and TRBJ1-2; D is unresolved. Trimming cost V 4 bases and J 3 bases, with 15 bases left between them. Germline V gives CDR1 MNHNS, CDR2 SASEGT. This CDR3 spans 15 amino acids. CDR3 in amino acids: CASSVGSRPYYGYTF. The CDR3 DNA sequence: TGTGCCAGCAGTGTGGGGTCCAGGCCCTACTATGGCTACACCTTC.

The sample holds one count of this clone. The V and J genes are TRBV7-2 and TRBJ1-2; D is uncertain. This CDR3 has 14 amino acids. Germline V gene data show CDR1 as SGHTA and CDR2 as FQGNSA. V was shortened by 5 bases and J by 7 bases, with 17 bases between the two germline ends. The CDR3 coding sequence is TGTGCCAGCAGCCCGATTGGGGTTTTAAGTGGCTACACCTTC. Its protein is CASSPIGVLSGYTF. The variable domain in full, completed from reference TRBV7-2 and TRBJ1-2, reads GAGVSQSPSNKVTEKGKDVELRCDPISGHTALYWYRQSLGQGLEFLIYFQGNSAPDKSGLPSDRFSAERTGGSVSTLTIQRTQQEDSAVYLCASSPIGVLSGYTFGSGTRLTVV.

This clone was observed once. The chain combines TRBV28 with TRBJ2-5; TRBD2 aligns across 7 bases. The CDR3 length is 15 residues. Germline assignment: CDR1 MDHEN and CDR2 SYDVKM. Losses at the gene ends were 7 bases for V and 1 base for J; bases not matched to a gene: 9. The CDR3 spells CASTRQRGFQETQYF. CDR3 nucleotides: TGTGCCAGCACCCGTCAGCGGGGTTTCCAAGAGACCCAGTACTTC.

This chain connects TRBV30 to TRBJ2-3, with D uncertain. V dropped 6 bases and J dropped 10 bases, with 20 bases sitting between them. The germline V gene encodes CDR1 GTSNPN and CDR2 SVGIG (reference sequence). The CDR3 is made up of 13 amino acids. As DNA, the CDR3 is TGTGCCTGCTCCCTATCCGGTCAGGCTGCGCAGTATTTT. Protein sequence: CACSLSGQAAQYF.

The chain combines TRBV27 with TRBJ1-5; weak D call: TRBD1 (5 bases). Per the germline V gene, CDR1 is MNHEY and CDR2 is SMNVEV (reference sequence). The length of the CDR3 is 19 residues. Trimming removed 8 bases at V and 1 base at J, with 27 bases between. CDR3 protein: CASATYRGLNSGSNQPQHF. DNA of the CDR3: TGTGCCAGCGCCACTTACCGGGGCTTGAATAGTGGGAGCAATCAGCCCCAGCATTTT.

The chain is built from TRBV5-1 and TRBJ1-5, with D perhaps matching TRBD1 (6 bases). The CDR3 length is 13 residues. V lost 0 bases and J lost 6, with 7 bases in between. Germline CDR1 and CDR2: SGHRS and YFSETQ. In nucleotides, the CDR3 is TGCGCCAGCAGCTTGGGGGGGCCTCAGCCCCAGCATTTT. It specifies CASSLGGPQPQHF.

J is TRBJ1-1 and V is TRBV6-6, with TRBD1 matching 9 bases. The CDR3 sequence is 14 residues long. The J segment lost 1 base and the V segment lost 6 bases, leaving 3 bases of the junction unmatched. Germline V gene lookup returns CDR1 MNHNY and CDR2 SVGAGI (reference sequence). The DNA for the CDR3 is TGTGCCAGCAGGGGACAGGGCTCGAACACTGAAGCTTTCTTT. It specifies CASRGQGSNTEAFF.

CDR3 protein: CAWGTSGTGGEQYF. The CDR3 region has the DNA TGTGCCTGGGGGACTAGCGGGACCGGCGGGGAGCAGTACTTC. This chain joins TRBV30 and TRBJ2-7; 13 bases fit TRBD2. V trimming: 5 bases; J trimming: 7 bases; junction bases outside the gene matches: 8. Germline V gene data show CDR1 as GTSNPN and CDR2 as SVGIG (reference sequence). CDR3 size: 14 residues.

This clone was counted only a few times. The chain employs TRBV7-2 and TRBJ2-3, with D hard to call. The CDR3 consists of 15 residues. With 1 base removed from V and 2 bases from J, the gap between germline ends came to 10 bases. The germline V gene has CDR1 SGHTA and CDR2 FQGNSA. The CDR3 sequence: CASSLGSAYTDTQYF. CDR3 nucleotides: TGTGCCAGCAGCTTAGGTTCTGCTTACACAGATACGCAGTATTTT.

The table lists this clone with many counts. The chain recombines TRBV7-9 with TRBJ1-3, with D unclear. The CDR3 has 15 residues. Germline V gives CDR1 SEHNR, CDR2 FQNEAQ (reference sequence). With 3 bases removed from V and 0 bases from J, the gap between germline ends came to 9 bases. The CDR3 DNA sequence: TGTGCCAGCAGCTTTACCCATAGCTCTGGAAACACCATATATTTT. It specifies CASSFTHSSGNTIYF.

The chain couples TRBV11-2 to TRBJ1-5; the D is unclear. Germline V gene lookup returns CDR1 SGHAT and CDR2 FQNNGV. The ends were cut back, 6 bases at V and 2 bases at J, with 11 bases in the middle. This CDR3 has 14 amino acids. In DNA, the CDR3 is TGTGCCAGCAGTCAGGAACCCCGCAATCAGCCCCAGCATTTT. Translated: CASSQEPRNQPQHF.

The rearrangement links TRBV30 to TRBJ1-3, with D unclear. Trimming cost V 3 bases and J 2 bases, with 11 bases left between them. CDR3 length: 14 residues. The germline V gene has CDR1 GTSNPN and CDR2 SVGIG (reference sequence). The CDR3 sequence is CAWSGYRTGNTIYF. The CDR3 DNA reads as TGTGCCTGGAGCGGGTACAGAACTGGAAACACCATATATTTT. The variable domain in full, completed from reference TRBV30 and TRBJ1-3, reads SQTIHQWPATLVQPVGSPLSLECTVEGTSNPNLYWYRQAAGRGLQLLFYSVGIGQISSEVPQNLSASRPQDRQFILSSKKLLLSDSGFYLCAWSGYRTGNTIYFGEGSWLTVV.

In nucleotides, the CDR3 is TGTGCCAGCTGGCGCCTCGAGCAGTACTTC. It is translated as CASWRLEQYF. The chain couples TRBV7-9 to TRBJ2-7, with D unresolved. Germline CDR1 and CDR2: SEHNR and FQNEAQ (reference sequence). The CDR3 sequence is 10 residues long. V was shortened by 8 bases and J by 6 bases, with 8 bases between the two germline ends.

The rearrangement links TRBV9 to TRBJ2-2; a weak D match, TRBD2 (5 bases). CDR3 size: 13 residues. Per the germline V gene, CDR1 is SGDLS and CDR2 is YYNGEE. V was trimmed by 6 bases and J by 1 base, leaving 7 bases between them. Here the CDR3 DNA reads TGTGCCAGCAACCGGGAGAACACCGGGGAGCTGTTTTTT. It codes for CASNRENTGELFF.

The chain links TRBV27 to TRBJ2-6, with D possibly matching TRBD1 (6 bases). The length of the CDR3 is 15 residues. V was shortened by 4 bases and J by 5 bases, with 12 bases between the two germline ends. Germline V gene data show CDR1 as MNHEY and CDR2 as SMNVEV (reference sequence). The DNA of the CDR3 is TGTGCCAGCAGTTCCAGGGGAGAAAGGGCCAACGTCCTGACTTTC. Protein sequence: CASSSRGERANVLTF.

The V and J genes are TRBV30 and TRBJ1-1; 9 nucleotides line up with TRBD1. CDR3 size: 13 residues. Germline V gene data show CDR1 as GTSNPN and CDR2 as SVGIG (reference sequence). Trimming took 4 bases from V and 5 from J; bases not matched to a gene: 5. In DNA, the CDR3 is TGTGCCTGGATGGACAGGGGTTATACTGAAGCTTTCTTT. It yields the protein CAWMDRGYTEAFF.

The CDR3 DNA sequence: TGTGCCAGCAGCGTAGTGAGTTCCGGGGAGCTGTTTTTT. Encoded protein: CASSVVSSGELFF. The rearrangement links TRBV9 to TRBJ2-2; D call uncertain. Germline assignment: CDR1 SGDLS and CDR2 YYNGEE. The CDR3 loop spans 13 amino acids. Trimming cost V 0 bases and J 6 bases, with 6 bases left between them.

This clone was counted once. This rearrangement joins TRBV6-1 to TRBJ1-4; weak D call: TRBD1 (6 bases). Germline values: CDR1 MNHNS, CDR2 SASEGT. Between the trimmed V and J ends, which lost 0 bases and 3 bases, there was a span of 11 bases. The CDR3 sequence is 16 residues long. CDR3 sequence reads: CASSEAFGGPNEKLFF. The CDR3 DNA reads as TGTGCCAGCAGTGAAGCGTTCGGGGGCCCTAATGAAAAACTGTTTTTT.

CDR3 DNA sequence: TGTGCCAGCTCAACGGACGGGGACTATGGCTACACCTTC. Protein: CASSTDGDYGYTF. The chain couples TRBV18 to TRBJ1-2; D is uncertain. From germline, CDR1 is KGHSH and CDR2 LQKENI. The CDR3 runs 13 residues. V lost 5 bases and J lost 3, with 10 bases in between.

The rearrangement links TRBV7-8 to TRBJ2-7; TRBD2 agrees at 9 bases. J was trimmed by 4 bases and V by 2 bases; bases with no gene match: 12. The CDR3 covers 17 residues. Germline CDR1 SGHVS, CDR2 FQNEAQ. The CDR3 here is CASSLISSGKGAYEQYF. The DNA of the CDR3 is TGTGCCAGCAGCTTAATCTCTAGCGGGAAAGGAGCGTACGAGCAGTACTTC. The variable domain in full, completed from reference TRBV7-8 and TRBJ2-7, reads GAGVSQSPRYKVAKRGQDVALRCDPISGHVSLFWYQQALGQGPEFLTYFQNEAQLDKSGLPSDRFFAERPEGSVSTLKIQRTQQEDSAVYLCASSLISSGKGAYEQYFGPGTRLTVT.

The V call is TRBV18, the J call TRBJ2-1, with D possibly being TRBD2 (7 bases). This CDR3 is built from 15 residues. Trimming removed 6 bases at V and 7 bases at J, with 19 bases between. Germline values: CDR1 KGHSH, CDR2 LQKENI. CDR3 in amino acids: CASSGAGVGENEQFF. DNA of the CDR3: TGTGCCAGCTCGGGGGCGGGAGTTGGTGAGAATGAGCAGTTCTTC.

The chain links TRBV6-6 to TRBJ1-2, with 7 bases matching TRBD1. Looked up from germline, CDR1 is MNHNY and CDR2 is SVGAGI (reference sequence). The CDR3 is made up of 14 amino acids. Trimming cost V 0 bases and J 6 bases; bases outside gene matches: 4. DNA of the CDR3: TGTGCCAGCAGTTACTCTACAGGGGTCGATGGCTACACCTTC. Translation: CASSYSTGVDGYTF.

The J gene is TRBJ1-1, the V gene TRBV4-2, with TRBD1 identical over 10 bases. J was trimmed by 1 base and V by 4 bases; bases with no gene match: 12. Germline CDR1 reads LGHNA; CDR2 reads YNFKEQ. The CDR3 totals 18 residues. The CDR3 nucleotides read TGTGCCAGCAGCCCGAATACCGGGACAGGGGTAAAGAACACTGAAGCTTTCTTT. Its protein product is CASSPNTGTGVKNTEAFF.

The chain uses TRBV5-4 and TRBJ2-1; 12 bases are shared with TRBD2. V shed 6 bases, J shed 3 bases, and the junction held 1 base outside the gene matches. CDR1 and CDR2 from the germline V gene are SGHNT and YYREEE (reference sequence). This CDR3 has 14 residues. The CDR3 DNA reads as TGTGCCAGCAAGACTAGCGGGAGCTACAATGAGCAGTTCTTC. Translated, it gives CASKTSGSYNEQFF.

V and J are TRBV6-6 and TRBJ1-1; no clear D gene. CDR1 is MNHNY, CDR2 SVGAGI, per germline (reference sequence). The V end lost 7 bases, the J end lost 1 base, and 10 bases lay between the germline ends. This CDR3 is 13 amino acids long. DNA of the CDR3: TGTGCCAGCACCCCCCGGGGGAACACTGAAGCTTTCTTT. Its protein product is CASTPRGNTEAFF.

The DNA of the CDR3 is TGTGCCAGCAGCCGGGGACAGGGGGTTGGGCAGCCCCAGCATTTT. Its translation: CASSRGQGVGQPQHF. The chain carries TRBV6-5 and TRBJ1-5; 11 bases agree with TRBD1. The trim removed 6 bases at V and 7 bases at J, leaving 8 bases unmatched. CDR1 MNHEY and CDR2 SVGAGI come from the germline V gene. The CDR3 sequence is 15 residues long.